The entry below gives a single T cell receptor (beta chain) sequence along with its context. Its matching antigen is unknown. Donors counted as nominally healthy when sampled, yet unrecorded immune exposures were likely. PCR primers comprised 60 Vbeta and 13 Jbeta primers. Some clones are missing from TCRdb's copy, which holds only in-frame ones; the method was immunoSEQ multiplex PCR. The table lists approximately 130,000 clones, approximately 80% of them singletons. The sample is drawn from a study of cytomegalovirus exposure and HLA in healthy donors. Study in general: The approximately 120 million unique TCR beta sequences, from about 179 million T cells, were found by an earlier analysis. Study-wide points: Most observed TCR sequences were rare, whereas some public TCRs were detected in many donors. Fewer N-insertions than the approximately 680-donor mean were reportedly shown by an Asian-associated ancestry cluster in a later analysis.

V was pared by 8 bases and J by 0 bases, with 3 bases of the junction left unmatched. The CDR3 has 13 residues. The germline gives CDR1 MDHEN, CDR2 SYDVKM. The chain employs TRBV28 and TRBJ2-7, with 8 bases that match TRBD1. The TCR sequence derives from a girl aged 2-10 years in good health and CMV-seronegative. Sequencing was done on a sample of PBMCs. This chain's CDR3 is CASRDRNSYEQYF. DNA of the CDR3: TGTGCCAGCCGGGACAGGAACTCCTACGAGCAGTACTTC.